The sequence of this T cell receptor beta chain was determined in a study of neurological immune-mediated disorders. The method for making cDNA was 5'RACE, and it used 10-nucleotide random UMIs. Over 170 million TCR-beta sequences from 15-18 subjects came out of each sequencing run. TCRdb redid the calling of the 5' RACE reads with MiXCR, one entry per CDR3 protein. The data hold some 65,000 distinct CDR3 sequences, with around 5.2% observed a single time. This clonotype was recorded many times. The antigen is not known. Overall study findings and caveats: It was the repertoires of 18 of 34 multiple sclerosis patients that phylogenetic grouping placed in one related-CDR3 cluster, which is a possible signature.

V shed 0 bases and J 3 bases; nucleotides not matched to a gene: 6. Looked up from germline, CDR1 is ENHRY and CDR2 is SYGVKD. This CDR3 region has 17 residues. Sequencing used PBMCs. The genes are TRBV10-3 and TRBJ2-1, with TRBD2 identical over 9 bases. This receptor was obtained from a woman under 40 with multiple sclerosis. In nucleotides, the CDR3 is TGTGCCATCAGTGAGTCTCGGGCTAGCGGGGACTACAATGAGCAGTTCTTC. It encodes CAISESRASGDYNEQFF.